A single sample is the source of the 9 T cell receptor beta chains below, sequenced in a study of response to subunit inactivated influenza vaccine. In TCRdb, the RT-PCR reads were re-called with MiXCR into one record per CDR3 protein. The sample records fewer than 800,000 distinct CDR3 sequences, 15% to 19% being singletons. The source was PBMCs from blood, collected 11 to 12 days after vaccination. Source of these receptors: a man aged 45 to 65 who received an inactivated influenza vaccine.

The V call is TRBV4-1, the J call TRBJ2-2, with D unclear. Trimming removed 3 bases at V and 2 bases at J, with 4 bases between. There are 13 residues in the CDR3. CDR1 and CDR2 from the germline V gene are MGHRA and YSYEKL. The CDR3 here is CASSHHNTGELFF. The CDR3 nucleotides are TGCGCCAGCAGCCACCATAACACCGGGGAGCTGTTTTTT.

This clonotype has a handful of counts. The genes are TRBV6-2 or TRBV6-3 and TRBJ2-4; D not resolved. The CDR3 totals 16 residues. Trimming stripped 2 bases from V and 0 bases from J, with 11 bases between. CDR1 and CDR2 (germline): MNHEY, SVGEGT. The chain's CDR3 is CASSYGRQLAKNIQYF. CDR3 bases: TGTGCCAGCAGTTACGGGCGACAACTAGCCAAAAACATTCAGTACTTC.

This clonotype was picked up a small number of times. This chain's CDR3 is CASSLPGQGGNEQFF. CDR3 DNA: TGTGCCAGCAGTTTGCCGGGGCAGGGTGGGAATGAGCAGTTCTTC. The chain couples TRBV28 to TRBJ2-1; TRBD1 or TRBD2 may be the D gene (5 bases each). The V end was cut by 3 bases, the J end by 7 bases, with 16 bases between. The CDR3 extends over 15 amino acids. Per the germline V gene, CDR1 is MDHEN and CDR2 is SYDVKM. Full variable domain (missing parts from reference TRBV28 and TRBJ2-1): DVKVTQSSRYLVKRTGEKVFLECVQDMDHENMFWYRQDPGLGLRLIYFSYDVKMKEKGDIPEGYSVSREKKERFSLILESASTNQTSMYLCASSLPGQGGNEQFFGPGTRLTVL.

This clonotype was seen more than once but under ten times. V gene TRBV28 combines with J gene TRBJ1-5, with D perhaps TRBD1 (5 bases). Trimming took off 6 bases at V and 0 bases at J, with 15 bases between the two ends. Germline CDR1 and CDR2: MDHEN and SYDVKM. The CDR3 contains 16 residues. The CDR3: CASRAVGTHSNQPQHF. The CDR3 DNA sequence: TGTGCCAGCAGGGCGGTAGGGACCCATAGCAATCAGCCCCAGCATTTT.

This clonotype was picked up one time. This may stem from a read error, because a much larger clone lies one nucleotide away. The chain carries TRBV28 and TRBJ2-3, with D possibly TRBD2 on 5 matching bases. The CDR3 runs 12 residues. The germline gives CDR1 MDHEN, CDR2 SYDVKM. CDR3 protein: CASRPSTDTKYF. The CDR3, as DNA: TGTGCCAGCAGGCCTAGCACAGATACGAAGTATTTT. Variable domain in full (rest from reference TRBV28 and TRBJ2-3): DVKVTQSSRYLVKRTGEKVFLECVQDMDHENMFWYRQDPGLGLRLIYFSYDVKMKEKGDIPEGYSVSREKKERFSLILESASTNQTSMYLCASRPSTDTKYFGPGTRLTVL.

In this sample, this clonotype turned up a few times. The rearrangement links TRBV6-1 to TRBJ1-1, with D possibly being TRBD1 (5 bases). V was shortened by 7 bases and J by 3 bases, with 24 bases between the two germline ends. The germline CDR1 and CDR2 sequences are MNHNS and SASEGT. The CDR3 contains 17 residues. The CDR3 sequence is CASTTWGPQSKDTEAFF. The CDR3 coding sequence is TGTGCCAGCACCACATGGGGCCCCCAAAGCAAGGACACTGAAGCTTTCTTT.

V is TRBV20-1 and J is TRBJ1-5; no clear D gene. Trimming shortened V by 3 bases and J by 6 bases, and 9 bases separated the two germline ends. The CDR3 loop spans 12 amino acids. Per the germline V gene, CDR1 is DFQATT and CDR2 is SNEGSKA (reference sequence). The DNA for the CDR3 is TGCAGTGCTAGCGAGGTGGTTCAGCCCCAGCATTTT. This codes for CSASEVVQPQHF.

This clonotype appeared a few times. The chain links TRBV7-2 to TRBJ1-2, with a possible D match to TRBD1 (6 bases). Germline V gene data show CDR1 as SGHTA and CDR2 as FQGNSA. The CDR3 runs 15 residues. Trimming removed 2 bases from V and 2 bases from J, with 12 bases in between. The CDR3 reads CASSLHGQRNYGYTF. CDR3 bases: TGTGCCAGCAGCTTACATGGACAGAGAAACTATGGCTACACCTTC.

This CDR3 is CSARTSGRAGEQFF. In DNA form, the CDR3 reads TGCAGTGCGAGGACTAGCGGGAGGGCCGGTGAGCAGTTCTTC. The chain joins TRBV20-1 to TRBJ2-1; 15 positions agree with TRBD2. J lost 9 bases, V lost 6 bases, and 6 bases had no gene match. CDR3 length: 14 amino acids. CDR1 is DFQATT and CDR2 is SNEGSKA in the germline V gene (reference sequence).